Listed below are T cell receptor beta chains from one sample, sequenced in a study of molecular identifiers for immune sequencing clone quantification. MiXCR was run by TCRdb on the PCR reads, yielding one entry per CDR3 protein. The table lists tens of thousands of distinct CDR3 sequences, roughly 22% of them singletons. Sequencing input: naive CD8+ T cells from blood, with Jurkat cell RNA spiked in. The receptors derive from a human donor in good health. Some libraries in this study had Jurkat cell RNA spiked in. Each CDR3 is given with its conserved first and last residue. D genes are given only for firm matches. The size entry is marked missing in some rows and otherwise reads once, few, many or a size class.

v_gene,abundance,j_gene,d_gene,len,CDR3aa,CDR3nt
TRBV27,few,TRBJ2-3,NA,15,CASSLFLSAEDTQYF,TGTGCCAGCAGTTTATTTCTCAGTGCCGAAGATACGCAGTATTTT
TRBV28,medium-sized,TRBJ2-7,NA,13,CASSSGLSYEQYF,TGTGCCAGCAGTTCCGGTCTGTCCTACGAGCAGTACTTC
TRBV27,few,TRBJ1-1,NA,14,CASSLARDRGQAFF,TGTGCCAGCAGTCTAGCCCGTGATCGGGGCCAAGCTTTCTTT
TRBV27,many,TRBJ2-3,TRBD2,14,CASKAGDGTDTQYF,TGTGCCAGCAAGGCGGGAGACGGCACAGATACGCAGTATTTT
TRBV28,NA,TRBJ1-5,NA,14,CASSLYQGNQPQHF,TGTGCCAGCAGTTTATACCAGGGCAATCAGCCCCAGCATTTT
TRBV4-1,many,TRBJ2-2,TRBD1,17,CASSQLTRDRGLGELFF,TGCGCCAGCAGCCAACTTACCCGGGACAGGGGGCTGGGGGAGCTGTTTTTT
TRBV7-7,many,TRBJ2-5,NA,15,CASSPKQGIQETQYF,TGTGCTAGCAGCCCAAAACAGGGAATCCAAGAGACCCAGTACTTC
TRBV12-3/TRBV12-4,NA,TRBJ1-1,NA,14,CASSLAGGATEALF,TGTGCCAGCAGTTTAGCAGGGGGGGCCACTGAAGCTCTCTTT
TRBV19,many,TRBJ2-2,NA,16,CASRGGQGGNTGELFF,TGTGCCAGTAGAGGTGGGCAGGGTGGAAACACCGGGGAGCTGTTTTTT
TRBV6-2/TRBV6-3,many,TRBJ2-4,TRBD1,18,CASSYEVQGVLAKNIQYF,TGTGCCAGCAGTTACGAGGTCCAGGGGGTTTTAGCCAAAAACATTCAGTACTTC
TRBV6-6,many,TRBJ2-7,TRBD1,15,CASSETGTGSYEQYF,TGTGCCAGCAGTGAGACAGGGACGGGGTCCTACGAGCAGTACTTC
TRBV10-3,many,TRBJ2-7,TRBD2,18,CAISESISGGPFFYEQYF,TGTGCCATCAGTGAGTCGATTAGCGGGGGCCCATTTTTTTACGAGCAGTACTTC
TRBV2,NA,TRBJ2-2,NA,13,CASSEHSTGELLF,TGTGCCAGCAGTGAACACAGCACCGGGGAGCTGCTTTTT
TRBV20-1,many,TRBJ1-6,TRBD1,19,CSALLVTGDLSSYNSPLHF,TGCAGTGCTCTTTTAGTGACAGGGGACCTAAGCTCCTATAATTCACCCCTCCACTTT
TRBV6-5,many,TRBJ2-3,TRBD2,17,CASSFTSERGGPDTQYF,TGTGCCAGCAGTTTTACTTCGGAGCGGGGGGGCCCAGATACGCAGTATTTT